This T cell receptor beta chain was sequenced for a study of patients and donors after allogeneic stem cell transplantation. This clonotype has just a few counts. Per germline, CDR1 SGHRS and CDR2 YFSETQ. The V and J ends lost 3 bases and 8 bases respectively, with 20 bases between them. The CDR3 contains 15 residues. TCRdb used MiXCR to reprocess the RT-PCR reads, holding one entry per CDR3 protein. The top ten hold 6% to 8% of the sample, which has over 350,000 distinct CDR3 sequences, 16% seen once. This receptor was obtained from a human donor who was either an allogeneic HSCT recipient or a stem cell or donor lymphocyte infusion donor (not recorded which). It is not recorded whose cells these are; they may come from a transplant donor. Sequences were obtained from blood, either unsorted or a sorted T cell fraction (not recorded which). This chain connects TRBV5-1 to TRBJ1-2; no firm D call. The CDR3 DNA reads as TGCGCCAGCAGCTCGGCAGGAGACGGACCAGGCGGCTACACCTTC. Its translation: CASSSAGDGPGGYTF. The complete variable domain, with remaining parts taken from reference TRBV5-1 and TRBJ1-2, reads KAGVTQTPRYLIKTRGQQVTLSCSPISGHRSVSWYQQTPGQGLQFLFEYFSETQRNKGNFPGRFSGRQFSNSRSEMNVSTLELGDSALYLCASSSAGDGPGGYTFGSGTRLTVV.